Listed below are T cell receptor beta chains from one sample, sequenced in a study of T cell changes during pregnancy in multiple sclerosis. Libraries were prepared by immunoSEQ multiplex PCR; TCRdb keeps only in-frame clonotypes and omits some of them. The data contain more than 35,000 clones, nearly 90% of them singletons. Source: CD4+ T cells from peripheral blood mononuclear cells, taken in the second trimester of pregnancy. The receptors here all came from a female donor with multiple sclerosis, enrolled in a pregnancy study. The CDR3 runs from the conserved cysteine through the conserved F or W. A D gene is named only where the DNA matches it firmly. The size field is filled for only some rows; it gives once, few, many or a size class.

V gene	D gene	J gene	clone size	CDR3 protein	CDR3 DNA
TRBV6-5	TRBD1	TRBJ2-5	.	CASSYLGGGETQYF	TGTGCCAGCAGTTACTTAGGGGGCGGGGAGACCCAGTACTTC
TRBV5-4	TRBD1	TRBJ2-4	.	CASSSRQGRKNIQYF	TGTGCCAGCAGCTCCCGACAGGGGAGAAAAAACATTCAGTACTTC
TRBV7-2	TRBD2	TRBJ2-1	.	CASSHSRTSGQDNEQFF	TGTGCCAGCAGTCATTCTCGGACTAGCGGGCAAGACAATGAGCAGTTCTTC
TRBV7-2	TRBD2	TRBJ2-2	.	CASGIVGLAGGHTGELFF	TGTGCCAGCGGAATAGTGGGACTAGCGGGAGGGCACACCGGGGAGCTGTTTTTT
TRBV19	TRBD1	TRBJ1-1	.	CASSITGTGGSEAFF	TGTGCCAGTAGTATCACCGGGACAGGGGGTAGTGAAGCTTTCTTT
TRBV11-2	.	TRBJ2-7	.	CASSFFNQVPFEQYF	TGTGCCAGCAGCTTTTTCAACCAGGTCCCTTTCGAGCAGTACTTC
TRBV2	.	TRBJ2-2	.	CASRQDNTGELFF	TGTGCCAGCAGACAGGATAACACCGGGGAGCTGTTTTTT
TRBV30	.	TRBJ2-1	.	CAWSGGRSSYNEQFF	TGTGCCTGGAGTGGGGGGCGTAGCTCCTACAATGAGCAGTTCTTC
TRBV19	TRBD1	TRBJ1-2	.	CASSIGQGNYGYTF	TGTGCCAGTAGTATCGGACAGGGGAACTATGGCTACACCTTC
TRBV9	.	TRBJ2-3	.	CASSVPAGEKDTQYF	TGTGCCAGCAGCGTCCCGGCAGGGGAAAAAGATACGCAGTATTTT
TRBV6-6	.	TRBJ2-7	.	CASSYSRYEQYF	TGTGCCAGCAGTTACTCGCGTTACGAGCAGTACTTC
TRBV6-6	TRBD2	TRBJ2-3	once	CASSYGGRGSTDTQYF	TGTGCCAGCAGTTATGGCGGGAGAGGGAGCACAGATACGCAGTATTTT
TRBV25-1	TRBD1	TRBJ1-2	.	CASSEMGQGRYGYTF	TGTGCCAGCAGTGAGATGGGACAGGGACGCTATGGCTACACCTTC
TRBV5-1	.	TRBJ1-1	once	CASSLGQAQMNTEAFF	TGCGCCAGCAGCTTGGGACAGGCTCAAATGAACACTGAAGCTTTCTTT
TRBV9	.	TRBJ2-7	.	CASSQGPGSYEQYF	TGTGCCAGCAGCCAAGGCCCGGGGTCCTACGAGCAGTACTTC
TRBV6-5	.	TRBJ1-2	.	CASSYSSPGKPYGYTF	TGTGCCAGCAGTTACTCCAGTCCGGGGAAACCCTATGGCTACACCTTC
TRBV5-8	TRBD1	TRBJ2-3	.	CASSLAGTGGGTQYF	TGTGCCAGCAGCTTGGCCGGGACAGGGGGCGGTACGCAGTATTTT
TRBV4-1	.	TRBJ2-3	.	CASSRPYADTQYF	TGCGCCAGCAGCCGGCCTTACGCAGATACGCAGTATTTT
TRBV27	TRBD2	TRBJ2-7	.	CASSSRTSGKYEQYF	TGTGCCAGCAGTTCCCGGACTAGCGGGAAGTACGAGCAGTACTTC
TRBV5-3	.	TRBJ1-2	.	CATVGSNYGYTF	TGTGCCACTGTGGGCTCTAACTATGGCTACACCTTC
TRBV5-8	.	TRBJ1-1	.	CASSLAGQVIGEAFF	TGTGCCAGCAGCTTGGCGGGACAAGTAATCGGTGAAGCTTTCTTT
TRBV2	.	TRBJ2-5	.	CASSEQGTETQYF	TGTGCCAGCAGTGAACAGGGGACGGAGACCCAGTACTTC
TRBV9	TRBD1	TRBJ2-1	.	CASSVDGDSRDNEQFF	TGTGCCAGCAGCGTAGACGGGGACAGTAGGGACAATGAGCAGTTCTTC
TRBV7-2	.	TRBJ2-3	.	CASSLAHSTDTQYF	TGTGCCAGCAGCTTAGCACATAGCACAGATACGCAGTATTTT
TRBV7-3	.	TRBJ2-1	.	CASSRRGGAYHEQFF	TGTGCCAGCAGCCGCCGAGGGGGAGCGTACCATGAGCAGTTCTTC
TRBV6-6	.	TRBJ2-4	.	CASSQGGTKNIQYF	TGTGCCAGCAGCCAAGGGGGAACCAAAAACATTCAGTACTTC
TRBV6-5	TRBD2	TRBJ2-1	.	CASSYSLAGPWREQFF	TGTGCCAGCAGTTACTCCCTAGCGGGACCTTGGCGTGAGCAGTTCTTC
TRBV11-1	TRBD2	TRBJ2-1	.	CASTGGGRGAYNEQFF	TGTGCCAGCACCGGGGGGGGGAGGGGAGCCTACAATGAGCAGTTCTTC
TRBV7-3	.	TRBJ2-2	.	CASGGVTGELFF	TGTGCCAGCGGAGGGGTGACCGGGGAGCTGTTTTTT
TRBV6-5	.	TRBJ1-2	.	CASSYGSSSNYGYTF	TGTGCCAGCAGTTACGGCTCTTCTTCAAACTATGGCTACACCTTC
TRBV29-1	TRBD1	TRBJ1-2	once	CSVDQSPRQGITNYGYTF	TGCAGCGTTGATCAATCCCCGAGACAGGGAATCACTAACTATGGCTACACCTTC
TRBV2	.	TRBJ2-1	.	CASSDWRHNEQFF	TGTGCCAGCAGTGACTGGAGACACAATGAGCAGTTCTTC
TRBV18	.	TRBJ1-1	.	CASSLKRGGEAFF	TGTGCCAGCTCACTTAAACGAGGGGGTGAAGCTTTCTTT
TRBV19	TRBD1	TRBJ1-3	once	CASRRTGNSGNTIYF	TGTGCCAGTAGAAGGACAGGGAACTCTGGAAACACCATATATTTT
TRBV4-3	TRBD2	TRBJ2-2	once	CASSQLLVAGNTGELFF	TGCGCCAGCAGCCAATTGTTGGTAGCGGGGAACACCGGGGAGCTGTTTTTT
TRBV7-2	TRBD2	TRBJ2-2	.	CASSLGLAGVTGELFF	TGTGCCAGCAGCTTGGGACTAGCGGGAGTCACCGGGGAGCTGTTTTTT
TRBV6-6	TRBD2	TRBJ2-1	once	CASSYSTIGRANEQFF	TGTGCCAGCAGTTACTCGACGATCGGGAGGGCAAATGAGCAGTTCTTC
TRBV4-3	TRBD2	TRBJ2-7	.	CASSVSGGGEQYF	TGCGCCAGCAGCGTATCCGGGGGGGGTGAGCAGTACTTC
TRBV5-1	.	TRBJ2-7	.	CASSLTGKPQYEQYF	TGCGCCAGCAGCTTGACAGGGAAGCCCCAGTACGAGCAGTACTTC
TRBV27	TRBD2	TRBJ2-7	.	CASSLYDRTSGGGFYEQYF	TGTGCCAGCAGTTTATATGACAGGACTAGCGGGGGGGGATTCTACGAGCAGTACTTC
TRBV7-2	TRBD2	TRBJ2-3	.	CASSSSGRSADTQYF	TGTGCCAGCAGCTCGAGCGGGAGGTCCGCAGATACGCAGTATTTT
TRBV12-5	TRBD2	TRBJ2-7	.	CASGQRLAGMRIHEQYF	TGTGCTAGTGGCCAAAGACTAGCGGGAATGAGGATTCACGAGCAGTACTTC
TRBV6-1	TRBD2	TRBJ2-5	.	CASLRLAGSELYF	TGTGCCAGCTTGAGACTAGCGGGATCCGAACTGTACTTC
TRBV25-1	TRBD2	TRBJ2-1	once	CASLQTSGILGEQFF	TGTGCCAGCCTCCAAACTAGCGGGATCTTGGGTGAGCAGTTCTTC
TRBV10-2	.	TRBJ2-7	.	CASSESGGGEQYF	TGCGCCAGCAGTGAGTCTGGGGGCGGCGAGCAGTACTTC
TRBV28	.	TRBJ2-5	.	CASRVLGLETQYF	TGTGCCAGCAGAGTGCTGGGACTAGAGACCCAGTACTTC
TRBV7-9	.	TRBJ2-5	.	CASSFGSGGLQETQYF	TGTGCCAGCAGCTTCGGGAGTGGCGGGCTCCAAGAGACCCAGTACTTC
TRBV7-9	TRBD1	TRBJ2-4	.	CASTTGTDENIQYF	TGTGCCAGCACCACCGGGACAGACGAAAACATTCAGTACTTC
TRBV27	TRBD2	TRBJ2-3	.	CASSKLAGGTDTQYF	TGTGCCAGCAGTAAACTAGCGGGAGGCACAGATACGCAGTATTTT
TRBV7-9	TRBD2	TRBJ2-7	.	CASSSSGVSYEQYF	TGTGCCAGCAGCTCTAGCGGGGTCTCCTACGAGCAGTACTTC
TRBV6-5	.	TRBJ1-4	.	CASREGINEKLFF	TGTGCCAGCAGGGAGGGGATAAATGAAAAACTGTTTTTT
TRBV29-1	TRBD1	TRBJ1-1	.	CSVEDRQGAEAFF	TGCAGCGTTGAAGATCGTCAGGGGGCTGAAGCTTTCTTT
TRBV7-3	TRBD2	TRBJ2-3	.	CASSPSGTSIDTQYF	TGTGCCAGCAGCCCATCCGGGACTAGTATAGATACGCAGTATTTT
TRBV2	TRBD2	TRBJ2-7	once	CASSEVRLAVYEQYF	TGTGCCAGCAGTGAAGTGAGACTAGCGGTCTACGAGCAGTACTTC
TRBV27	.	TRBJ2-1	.	CASSLYDRPIEQFF	TGTGCCAGCAGTTTATATGACAGGCCTATTGAGCAGTTCTTC
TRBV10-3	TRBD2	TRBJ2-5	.	CGITLLAGELETQYF	TGTGGGATCACTTTGCTAGCGGGAGAGTTGGAGACCCAGTACTTC